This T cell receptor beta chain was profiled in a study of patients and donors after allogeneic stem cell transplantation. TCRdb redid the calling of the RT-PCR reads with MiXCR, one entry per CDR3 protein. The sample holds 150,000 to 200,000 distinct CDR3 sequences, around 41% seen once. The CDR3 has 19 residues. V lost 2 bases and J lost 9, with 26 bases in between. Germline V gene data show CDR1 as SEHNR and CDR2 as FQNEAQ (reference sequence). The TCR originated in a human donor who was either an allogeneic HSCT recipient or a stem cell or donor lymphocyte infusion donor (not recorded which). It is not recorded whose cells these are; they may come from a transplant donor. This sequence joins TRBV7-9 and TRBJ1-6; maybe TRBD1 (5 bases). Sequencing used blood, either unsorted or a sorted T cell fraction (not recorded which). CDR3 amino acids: CASSLRERGDFRTPSPLHF. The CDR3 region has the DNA TGTGCCAGCAGCTTAAGAGAGCGGGGGGACTTTCGGACCCCTTCACCCCTCCACTTT.